This T cell receptor beta chain was retrieved from a study of cytomegalovirus exposure and HLA in healthy donors. On this clone itself: Antigen specificity is unknown.

Study-level points and caveats: In a later analysis, TCR beta V- and J-gene trimming was associated with a missense DCLRE1C variant. The classifier reportedly diagnosed cytomegalovirus status with high specificity and sensitivity.

Vbeta (60) and Jbeta (13) primers were used in the PCR. Some clones are missing from TCRdb's copy, which holds only in-frame ones; the method was immunoSEQ multiplex PCR. This sample lists tens of thousands of clones; its ten largest clones have more than 0.45%. The specimen was PBMCs. This TCR came from a man aged 45-65 years in good health and CMV-seronegative.

The CDR3: CASKGGDYGYTF. The CDR3 nucleotides are TGTGCCAGCAAAGGGGGTGACTATGGCTACACCTTC. This chain joins TRBV2 and TRBJ1-2; perhaps TRBD1 as D (6 bases). Trimming left V 7 bases short and J 3 bases short, with 9 bases between. The germline gives CDR1 SNHLY, CDR2 FYNNEI. The CDR3 consists of 12 residues. Drawing the rest from reference TRBV2 and TRBJ1-2, the complete variable domain is EPEVTQTPSHQVTQMGQEVILRCVPISNHLYFYWYRQILGQKVEFLVSFYNNEISEKSEIFDDQFSVERPDGSNFTLKIRSTKLEDSAMYFCASKGGDYGYTFGSGTRLTVV.